The 10 T cell receptor beta chains below were found in one sample sequenced in a study of T cell responses to AZD1222 COVID-19 vaccine. TCRdb's copy holds only in-frame clones and misses some; the assay was immunoSEQ multiplex PCR. The repertoire holds 150,000 to 200,000 clones, with 91% as singletons. The sample in question was peripheral blood, obtained on day 0 of AZD1222 vaccination. All receptors come from an adult in good health.

This chain links TRBV30 with TRBJ1-4, with D possibly matching TRBD1 (5 bases). Trimming pared 7 bases from V and 8 bases from J, leaving 20 bases between. The germline CDR1 and CDR2 sequences are GTSNPN and SVGIG (reference sequence). This CDR3 contains 14 residues. The CDR3: CASSYRDQREKLFF. The CDR3 DNA reads as TGTGCCTCCTCTTACCGGGACCAACGGGAAAAACTGTTTTTT.

The genes are TRBV7-6 and TRBJ1-1, with 7 bases matching TRBD1. Germline-derived CDR1 and CDR2 are SGHVS and FNYEAQ. The J segment lost 4 bases and the V segment lost 7 bases, leaving 9 bases of the junction unmatched. This CDR3 is 14 amino acids long. CDR3 sequence reads: CASNEGGGLTEAFF. In DNA form, the CDR3 reads TGTGCCAGCAATGAAGGGGGCGGCCTCACTGAAGCTTTCTTT.

The chain carries TRBV10-3 and TRBJ2-1; a weak D match, TRBD2 (6 bases). The length of the CDR3 is 13 residues. Germline CDR1 ENHRY, CDR2 SYGVKD. The V end lost 9 bases, the J end lost 8 bases, and 17 bases lay between the germline ends. CDR3 nucleotides: TGTGCCATTTTCGACGGGGGTTTGGATGAGCAGTTCTTC. Amino acid sequence: CAIFDGGLDEQFF.

DNA of the CDR3: TGTGCCAGCAGTCCCTCCCCTACTCAGCCCCAGCATTTT. Protein sequence: CASSPSPTQPQHF. The chain carries TRBV6-2 or TRBV6-3 and TRBJ1-5; D not resolved. Trimming cost V 5 bases and J 6 bases, with 11 bases left between them. The CDR3 loop spans 13 amino acids. CDR1 and CDR2 from the germline V gene are MNHEY and SVGEGT.

The J gene is TRBJ1-2, the V gene TRBV6-5; no firm D call. This CDR3 spans 13 amino acids. Germline CDR1 reads MNHEY; CDR2 reads SVGAGI. The V end lost 6 bases, the J end lost 7 bases, and 15 bases lay between the germline ends. CDR3 DNA: TGTGCCAGCAGCCCCTCGGGCCCCTCTGGCTACACCTTC. This codes for CASSPSGPSGYTF.

V usage is TRBV5-8 and J usage is TRBJ1-2, with D perhaps matching TRBD1 (5 bases). V was trimmed by 4 bases and J by 4 bases, leaving 17 bases between them. CDR3 size: 15 residues. In germline, CDR1 is SGHTS, CDR2 YDEGEE. The CDR3 region has the DNA TGTGCCAGCAGCGTAACTACGACCGGGGGCTATGGCTACACCTTC. It is translated as CASSVTTTGGYGYTF.

This clone was seen once. V and J are TRBV5-4 and TRBJ2-3; no firm D call. This CDR3 comprises 16 residues. V shed 0 bases and J shed 5 bases, with 16 bases lying between them. CDR1 is SGHNT and CDR2 is YYREEE in the germline V gene (reference sequence). CDR3 protein: CASSLGVGYVEDTQYF. CDR3 nucleotide sequence: TGTGCCAGCAGCTTGGGCGTAGGGTATGTTGAAGATACGCAGTATTTT.

In nucleotides, the CDR3 is TGTGCCATCGCGCCCCAGGGAAACTACGAGCAGTACTTC. It translates to CAIAPQGNYEQYF. This chain uses TRBV10-3 with TRBJ2-7; TRBD1 is a possible D gene (5 bases). This CDR3 is 13 amino acids long. Trimming pared 8 bases from V and 3 bases from J, leaving 14 bases between. The germline gives CDR1 ENHRY, CDR2 SYGVKD.

V usage is TRBV2 and J usage is TRBJ1-5; D is undetermined. CDR3 size: 13 residues. The germline V gene has CDR1 SNHLY and CDR2 FYNNEI. Trimming cost V 8 bases and J 0 bases, with 8 bases left between them. This CDR3 is CASAPASNQPQHF. In DNA, the CDR3 is TGTGCCAGCGCACCGGCTAGCAATCAGCCCCAGCATTTT. The full variable domain, its missing parts supplied by reference TRBV2 and TRBJ1-5, is EPEVTQTPSHQVTQMGQEVILRCVPISNHLYFYWYRQILGQKVEFLVSFYNNEISEKSEIFDDQFSVERPDGSNFTLKIRSTKLEDSAMYFCASAPASNQPQHFGDGTRLSIL.

The gene calls are TRBV30 and TRBJ1-6; TRBD1 matches at 9 bases. This CDR3 is built from 14 residues. Looked up from germline, CDR1 is GTSNPN and CDR2 is SVGIG (reference sequence). V was pared by 0 bases and J by 10 bases, with 4 bases of the junction left unmatched. The CDR3 DNA sequence: TGTGCCTGGAGTGTACAGGGGGCTGGCTCACCCCTCCACTTT. It translates to CAWSVQGAGSPLHF.